The present T cell receptor beta chain was sequenced within a study of multiple sclerosis patients with progressive multifocal leukoencephalopathy. Libraries were prepared by immunoSEQ multiplex PCR; TCRdb keeps only in-frame clonotypes and omits some of them. The table has approximately 30,000 clones, 87% seen once; the top ten hold 5.7%. Indicated time point: time of PML onset. Between about 15 and 60 months of natalizumab therapy passed before PML developed in these natalizumab-treated patients. Germline values: CDR1 SGHAT, CDR2 FQNNGV. This CDR3 contains 14 residues. V was clipped by 2 bases and J by 7 bases, with 12 bases between them.

The clonotype was recovered from a woman aged 40 to 50 with progressive multifocal leukoencephalopathy. This sample comprised PBMCs, obtained from a patient treated with natalizumab. V and J are TRBV11-2 and TRBJ1-5, with D uncertain. Here the CDR3 DNA reads TGTGCCAGCAGCTTACCTGGAGTAGGGCAGCCCCAGCATTTT. This sequence encodes CASSLPGVGQPQHF. The full variable domain, its missing parts supplied by reference TRBV11-2 and TRBJ1-5, is EAGVAQSPRYKIIEKRQSVAFWCNPISGHATLYWYQQILGQGPKLLIQFQNNGVVDDSQLPKDRFSAERLKGVDSTLKIQPAKLEDSAVYLCASSLPGVGQPQHFGDGTRLSIL.